The next 7 T cell receptor beta chains were all read from a single sample in a study of blood T cell repertoires in COVID-19. The assay was immunoSEQ multiplex PCR, and TCRdb's table has in-frame clones only and misses some. The sample consists of 120,000 or so clones, just over 70% of them appearing once. The sample comprised peripheral blood. These TCRs come from a human donor with acute or convalescent COVID-19. The donor label of this sample is uncertain.

V is TRBV3-1 (or the pseudogene TRBV3-2) and J is TRBJ1-1; a weak D match, TRBD1 (6 bases). The CDR3 spans 17 residues. The V end was cut by 5 bases, the J end by 4 bases, with 23 bases between. The germline V gene encodes CDR1 LGHDT and CDR2 YNNKEL (reference sequence). In DNA form, the CDR3 reads TGTGCCAGCAGCGACAGCGGTCGGAGGCAGGGGAGCACTGAAGCTTTCTTT. This translates into CASSDSGRRQGSTEAFF.

This chain joins TRBV6-5 and TRBJ1-2; possibly TRBD1 for D (6 bases). Germline values: CDR1 MNHEY, CDR2 SVGAGI. CDR3 size: 12 residues. Trimming took 5 bases from V and 8 from J, leaving 12 bases between them. Here the CDR3 DNA reads TGTGCCAGCAGTACCGGGACAAAGGGCTACACCTTC. This codes for CASSTGTKGYTF.

The gene calls are TRBV5-5 and TRBJ1-3, with D hard to call. Germline-derived CDR1 and CDR2 are SGHKS and YYEKEE (reference sequence). V dropped 0 bases and J dropped 0 bases, with 7 bases sitting between them. This CDR3 comprises 15 residues. CDR3 DNA: TGTGCCAGCAGCTTGGTACATTCCTCTGGAAACACCATATATTTT. It is translated as CASSLVHSSGNTIYF.

V usage is TRBV5-8 and J usage is TRBJ1-6; 7 bases align to TRBD1. Trimming cost V 0 bases and J 5 bases; bases outside gene matches: 11. The CDR3 runs 18 residues. Germline loops: CDR1 SGHTS, CDR2 YDEGEE. The CDR3 loop is CASSLGTGAPSDNSPLHF. The CDR3 bases are TGTGCCAGCAGCTTGGGGACAGGCGCCCCTTCGGATAATTCACCCCTCCACTTT.

This clone was counted a few times. This rearrangement joins TRBV5-1 to TRBJ1-1; D is possibly TRBD1 (5 bases). Germline assignment: CDR1 SGHRS and CDR2 YFSETQ. CDR3 size: 13 residues. V was clipped by 2 bases and J by 5 bases, with 10 bases between them. The CDR3 coding sequence is TGCGCCAGCAGCTTCGGGGGGAAGACTGAAGCTTTCTTT. Translation gives CASSFGGKTEAFF.

The rearrangement uses TRBV6-1 and TRBJ1-2; tentative D call: TRBD1 (6 bases). The ends were cut back, 1 base at V and 3 bases at J, with 12 bases in the middle. This CDR3 spans 15 amino acids. Germline V gene data show CDR1 as MNHNS and CDR2 as SASEGT. CDR3 sequence (DNA): TGTGCCAGCAGTGAAGGTGCGGGGGCTGACTATGGCTACACCTTC. Its translation: CASSEGAGADYGYTF.

The rearrangement joins TRBV4-1 to TRBJ2-7, with 8 bases fitting TRBD1. The CDR3 is 14 amino acids. CDR1 and CDR2 from the germline V gene are MGHRA and YSYEKL. V was clipped by 4 bases and J by 9 bases; unmatched bases: 11. The CDR3: CASSPGQDLRGQYF. CDR3 in DNA: TGCGCCAGCAGCCCGGGACAGGACTTACGAGGGCAGTACTTC.